The 18 T cell receptor beta chains below were found in one sample sequenced in a study of Ad26.COV2.S vaccination and SARS-CoV-2 variants. Treatment given: 19 received Ad26.COV2.S at low or high dose, single or two shots; several received placebo; per-sample allocation not given. Collection of samples fell on day 63 after the first vaccine or placebo injection. Some clones are missing from TCRdb's copy, which holds only in-frame ones; the method was immunoSEQ multiplex PCR. The table lists 350,000 to 500,000 clones, roughly 90% of them singletons. The source was peripheral blood, collected in a trial of Ad26.COV2.S vaccine versus placebo. These receptors were taken from a person between 18 and 59 years old who received the Ad26.COV2.S COVID-19 vaccine or a placebo.

The chain has TRBV6-7 and TRBJ2-3; no firm D call. TRBV6-7 has ORF status, its function being uncertain. V lost 3 bases to trimming and J lost 4 bases, with 8 bases between them. This CDR3 is 13 amino acids long. CDR3 sequence: CASSYGSADTQYF. CDR3 coding DNA: TGTGCCAGCAGTTATGGTAGTGCAGATACGCAGTATTTT.

V and J are TRBV27 and TRBJ1-5; D not certain. Germline lookup yields CDR1 MNHEY and CDR2 SMNVEV (reference sequence). With 3 bases removed from V and 0 bases from J, the gap between germline ends came to 12 bases. This CDR3 spans 16 amino acids. CDR3 sequence reads: CASSFASQISNQPQHF. The CDR3 DNA is TGTGCCAGCAGTTTTGCTTCTCAGATTAGCAATCAGCCCCAGCATTTT.

The chain carries TRBV27 and TRBJ2-3; D is unresolved. The CDR3 covers 15 residues. In germline, CDR1 is MNHEY, CDR2 SMNVEV (reference sequence). Trimming removed 6 bases at V and 1 base at J, with 14 bases between. The CDR3 loop is CASRPDPLGTDTQYF. The CDR3, as DNA: TGTGCCAGCAGACCGGACCCCCTCGGCACAGATACGCAGTATTTT.

The chain couples TRBV5-6 to TRBJ1-5; 10 bases map to TRBD1. The length of the CDR3 is 18 residues. With V trimmed by 6 bases and J by 2 bases, 14 bases remained unmatched. Germline V lookup: CDR1 SGHDT, CDR2 YYEEEE. DNA for the CDR3: TGTGCCAGCACCAACGGCCCCGGGACAGGGGCTGGCAATCAGCCCCAGCATTTT. Amino acids: CASTNGPGTGAGNQPQHF.

The V gene is TRBV9, the J gene TRBJ1-3; D is uncertain. With 3 bases removed from V and 4 bases from J, the gap between germline ends came to 14 bases. In germline, CDR1 is SGDLS, CDR2 YYNGEE. CDR3 size: 15 residues. The CDR3 nucleotides are TGTGCCAGCAGCGAGGCCGCAGGCCGGGGAAACACCATATATTTT. It translates to CASSEAAGRGNTIYF. The whole variable domain, filled in from reference TRBV9 and TRBJ1-3, reads DSGVTQTPKHLITATGQRVTLRCSPRSGDLSVYWYQQSLDQGLQFLIQYYNGEERAKGNILERFSAQQFPDLHSELNLSSLELGDSALYFCASSEAAGRGNTIYFGEGSWLTVV.

The CDR3 DNA reads as TGCGCCAGCGTAACCGGGACTGGCAACAATGAGCAGTTCTTC. Translating gives CASVTGTGNNEQFF. The gene calls are TRBV5-1 and TRBJ2-1; possible D gene TRBD2, 6 bases. V lost 7 bases to trimming and J lost 5 bases, with 16 bases between them. Germline V CDR1 and CDR2: SGHRS, YFSETQ. The CDR3 has 14 amino acids.

This rearrangement joins TRBV5-4 to TRBJ2-7, with D perhaps matching TRBD1 (5 bases). Germline V gene lookup returns CDR1 SGHNT and CDR2 YYREEE (reference sequence). The CDR3 has 13 residues. The V end was cut by 4 bases, the J end by 6 bases, with 14 bases between. The CDR3 sequence is CASSPGRAVEQYF. DNA for the CDR3: TGTGCCAGCAGCCCTGGCAGGGCGGTCGAGCAGTACTTC.

Written as DNA, the CDR3 is TGTGCCAGTAGCCCCGGACAGCAGAACACTGAAGCTTTCTTT. Amino acids: CASSPGQQNTEAFF. The V call is TRBV19, the J call TRBJ1-1; tentative D call: TRBD1 (6 bases). The CDR3 has 14 amino acids. V lost 6 bases, J lost 1 base, and 12 bases lay in between. The germline V gene encodes CDR1 LNHDA and CDR2 SQIVND (reference sequence).

V gene TRBV20-1 combines with J gene TRBJ2-1; D unresolved. The CDR3 is made up of 12 amino acids. Deletions cut 3 bases from V and 5 bases from J, with 8 bases between. The germline CDR1 and CDR2 sequences are DFQATT and SNEGSKA (reference sequence). CDR3 region: CSASYGNNEQFF. The DNA of the CDR3 is TGCAGTGCTAGTTATGGGAACAATGAGCAGTTCTTC.

This chain links TRBV3-1 (or the pseudogene TRBV3-2) with TRBJ2-3, with 9 bases fitting TRBD2. The V and J ends lost 0 bases and 1 base, in that order; junction bases with no gene match: 5. CDR3 length: 17 amino acids. Germline V lookup: CDR1 LGHDT, CDR2 YNNKEL (reference sequence). CDR3 DNA: TGTGCCAGCAGCCAAGATAGGCTAGCGGGGCGCACAGATACGCAGTATTTT. Encoded protein: CASSQDRLAGRTDTQYF.

This rearrangement joins TRBV28 to TRBJ2-7, with D perhaps TRBD2 (6 bases). The length of the CDR3 is 15 residues. Looked up from germline, CDR1 is MDHEN and CDR2 is SYDVKM. V gave up 0 bases and J gave up 0 bases, with 9 bases separating them. The CDR3 region is CASSLWLASSYEQYF. CDR3 DNA: TGTGCCAGCAGTTTATGGCTAGCGAGCTCCTACGAGCAGTACTTC.

The chain is built from TRBV19 and TRBJ2-1, with D possibly being TRBD1 (5 bases). This CDR3 comprises 16 residues. Germline CDR1 and CDR2: LNHDA and SQIVND (reference sequence). V lost 0 bases and J 10 bases, leaving 19 bases between the germline ends. In DNA form, the CDR3 reads TGTGCCAGTAGTATAGATCAGGGTCTAGAGGTGAACGAGCAGTTCTTC. Its translation: CASSIDQGLEVNEQFF.

V usage is TRBV5-1 and J usage is TRBJ2-6; 7 positions agree with TRBD1. V gave up 5 bases and J gave up 0 bases; unmatched junction bases: 14. Germline CDR1 is SGHRS and CDR2 is YFSETQ. The CDR3 covers 19 residues. The CDR3 region is CASSFTRTGSTSGANVLTF. CDR3 nucleotides: TGCGCCAGCAGTTTCACCCGGACAGGCTCAACCTCTGGGGCCAACGTCCTGACTTTC.

V gene TRBV5-1 combines with J gene TRBJ2-5; D is possibly TRBD1 (5 bases). Looked up from germline, CDR1 is SGHRS and CDR2 is YFSETQ. V was cut by 2 bases and J by 1 base, with 12 bases left in between. The CDR3 length is 15 residues. CDR3 region: CASSLGRATQETQYF. The CDR3 DNA reads TGCGCCAGCAGCTTAGGCAGGGCCACCCAAGAGACCCAGTACTTC.

The chain uses TRBV3-1 (or the pseudogene TRBV3-2) and TRBJ2-3; D might be TRBD1 (7 bases). In germline, CDR1 is LGHDT, CDR2 YNNKEL (reference sequence). Trimming stripped 4 bases from V and 3 bases from J, with 17 bases between. The CDR3 spans 16 residues. DNA for the CDR3: TGTGCCAGCAGCCCAGGAGGGGGCGGGGAAACAGATACGCAGTATTTT. It encodes CASSPGGGGETDTQYF.

This clone was counted a few times. The chain is built from TRBV11-1 and TRBJ2-7; 10 positions agree with TRBD1. The CDR3 runs 16 residues. The germline CDR1 and CDR2 sequences are SGHAT and FQDESV (reference sequence). The J segment lost 2 bases and the V segment lost 1 base, leaving 5 bases of the junction unmatched. The CDR3, as DNA: TGTGCCAGCAGCTTAGAAGGGACAGGGGTTCCCTACGAGCAGTACTTC. Protein: CASSLEGTGVPYEQYF.

This chain uses TRBV19 with TRBJ2-7; D is unresolved. In germline, CDR1 is LNHDA, CDR2 SQIVND (reference sequence). V lost 3 bases to trimming and J lost 0 bases, with 9 bases between them. This CDR3 comprises 14 residues. As DNA, the CDR3 is TGTGCCAGTAGTATGACGGATGCCTCCTACGAGCAGTACTTC. Translating it yields CASSMTDASYEQYF.

The V and J genes are TRBV9 and TRBJ2-7; TRBD2 agrees at 11 bases. CDR1 and CDR2 from the germline V gene are SGDLS and YYNGEE. This CDR3 is built from 16 residues. The V gene end was trimmed by 0 bases and the J gene end by 4 bases; junction bases not matched to a gene: 6. This chain's CDR3 is CASSVAAGLAGYEQYF. In DNA form, the CDR3 reads TGTGCCAGCAGCGTAGCCGCAGGACTAGCGGGTTACGAGCAGTACTTC. Together with reference TRBV9 and TRBJ2-7, the CDR3 gives the full variable domain: DSGVTQTPKHLITATGQRVTLRCSPRSGDLSVYWYQQSLDQGLQFLIQYYNGEERAKGNILERFSAQQFPDLHSELNLSSLELGDSALYFCASSVAAGLAGYEQYFGPGTRLTVT.